This is a list of T cell receptor beta chains from one sample in a study of blood T cells in healthy people across ages. One entry per CDR3 protein, called by TCRdb with MiXCR from the 5' RACE reads. The profile shows approximately 730,000 distinct CDR3 sequences, about 55% of them singletons. Sequencing was performed on blood. The receptors shown here come from a man at least 80 years old in good health. CDR3s include the opening cysteine and the closing phenylalanine or tryptophan. The D gene is left open where the match is weak. Only part of the rows carry a size: once, few, many, or a class if the clone is expanded.

D	size	V	J	CDR3	DNA
TRBD2	.	TRBV6-5	TRBJ2-7	CASSYWPDSGLGYEQYF	TGTGCCAGCAGTTACTGGCCGGATAGCGGGCTTGGCTACGAGCAGTACTTC
TRBD1	.	TRBV7-2	TRBJ2-7	CASSLGSSGTAGGQYF	TGTGCCAGCAGCTTAGGGTCCTCGGGGACAGCCGGCGGGCAGTACTTC
TRBD2	few	TRBV7-9	TRBJ2-1	CASSRGRAGYNEQFF	TGTGCCAGCAGCCGCGGGAGGGCCGGATACAATGAGCAGTTCTTC
TRBD1	.	TRBV3-1	TRBJ1-5	CASSQGTGGQPQHF	TGTGCCAGCAGCCAAGGGACAGGGGGCCAGCCCCAGCATTTT
TRBD1	.	TRBV27	TRBJ2-7	CASSFWGPTGPSYEQYF	TGTGCCAGCAGTTTTTGGGGCCCGACAGGGCCATCCTACGAGCAGTACTTC
TRBD2	.	TRBV6-5	TRBJ2-7	CASRTGLVAYEQYF	TGTGCCAGCAGGACGGGACTAGTCGCCTACGAGCAGTACTTC
TRBD2	.	TRBV7-3	TRBJ2-1	CASSLEGGSFNEQFF	TGTGCCAGCAGCTTAGAGGGCGGGAGTTTCAATGAGCAGTTCTTC
TRBD2	.	TRBV15	TRBJ2-7	CATSFWVAGLYPYEQYF	TGTGCCACCAGCTTTTGGGTAGCGGGCCTATACCCCTACGAGCAGTACTTC
.	few	TRBV9	TRBJ2-3	CASSSGKGTQYF	TGTGCCAGCAGCTCCGGCAAGGGTACGCAGTATTTT
TRBD2	.	TRBV7-2	TRBJ2-5	CASSPGGPKNEQYF	TGTGCCAGCAGCCCGGGAGGGCCGAAAAATGAGCAGTACTTC
.	.	TRBV3-1	TRBJ2-5	CASSWRGSQETQYF	TGTGCCAGCAGCTGGAGGGGGTCCCAAGAGACCCAGTACTTC
.	few	TRBV6-5	TRBJ1-1	CASSYGLGDTEAFF	TGTGCCAGCAGTTATGGATTAGGAGACACTGAAGCTTTCTTT
TRBD1	few	TRBV3-1	TRBJ2-4	CASSPVLGTAKNIQYF	TGTGCCAGCAGCCCTGTGTTAGGGACAGCGAAAAACATTCAGTACTTC
.	.	TRBV7-2	TRBJ2-7	CASSSGTEVEQYF	TGTGCCAGCAGCTCCGGGACGGAAGTCGAGCAGTACTTC
.	.	TRBV6-2/TRBV6-3	TRBJ2-7	CASSSGGSLSYEQYF	TGTGCCAGCAGTTCCGGGGGCAGTTTATCCTACGAGCAGTACTTC
.	.	TRBV6-5	TRBJ1-2	CASSPLGADYGYTF	TGTGCCAGCAGCCCCCTCGGGGCTGACTATGGCTACACCTTC
.	few	TRBV7-9	TRBJ1-2	CASSFRQIPNYGYTF	TGTGCCAGCAGCTTTAGACAGATCCCTAACTATGGCTACACCTTC
TRBD2	.	TRBV3-1	TRBJ2-4	CASSQDSLAGVGKNIQYF	TGTGCCAGCAGCCAAGATAGCCTAGCGGGAGTTGGCAAAAACATTCAGTACTTC
.	.	TRBV5-6	TRBJ1-5	CASSLTGTLGEFRPQHF	TGTGCCAGCAGCTTGACGGGCACTCTAGGGGAGTTCCGGCCCCAGCATTTT
.	few	TRBV29-1	TRBJ2-1	CSVERYSGTGNEQFF	TGCAGCGTTGAACGGTATAGCGGGACAGGCAATGAGCAGTTCTTC
TRBD1	few	TRBV7-2	TRBJ2-1	CASSRDRVGLNEQFF	TGTGCCAGCAGCCGAGACAGGGTCGGTCTGAATGAGCAGTTCTTC
.	.	TRBV20-1	TRBJ2-5	CSPTAALGETQYF	TGCAGTCCTACGGCCGCCTTGGGAGAGACCCAGTACTTC
.	.	TRBV7-9	TRBJ2-7	CASSRNAYEQYF	TGCGCCAGCAGCAGGAATGCCTACGAGCAGTACTTC
TRBD2	few	TRBV28	TRBJ2-1	CASTPWGLAGGSSYNEQFF	TGTGCCAGCACCCCCTGGGGGCTAGCGGGAGGGAGCTCCTACAATGAGCAGTTCTTC